The rows below give T cell receptor beta chains drawn from one sample of a study of blood T cell repertoires in COVID-19. Using immunoSEQ multiplex PCR, the repertoire was profiled, and TCRdb retains in-frame clones only, with some absent. The sample comprises tens of thousands of clones, roughly 73% of which are singletons, and around 19% rests with the top ten. The sequenced sample consisted of peripheral blood. All receptors come from a human donor in a cohort sampled during active or convalescent COVID-19. Each CDR3 is given without its conserved first and last residue.

j_gene	v_gene	CDR3aa
TRBJ1-1	TRBV20-1	SASHPQTGNTEAF
TRBJ2-5	TRBV7-2	ASSPDLFRQGRETQY
TRBJ1-6	TRBV7-8	ASSLGQVINSPLH
TRBJ2-3	TRBV18	ASSPGTGRTDTQY
TRBJ2-1	TRBV7-9	ASSPTSWSEQF
TRBJ1-5	TRBV19	ASSMGGIEQPQH
TRBJ1-1	TRBV7-9	ASFMYTEAF
TRBJ2-3	TRBV4-2	ASSQTFGGTM
TRBJ1-1	TRBV27	ASSSSGTGYEAF
TRBJ2-1	TRBV5-1	ASSWTSGSPTLSNEQF
TRBJ2-1	TRBV6-1	ASSAAGTGGPSGRSGQF
TRBJ1-2	TRBV19	ASSSQGVWDYGYT
TRBJ1-1	TRBV5-1	ASTQGAVNTEAF
TRBJ2-7	TRBV30	AWSSQGAYEQY
TRBJ1-2	TRBV28	ASSFMGQGQWGYGYT
TRBJ2-1	TRBV7-3	ASSYPTSGGYDEQF
TRBJ1-3	TRBV11-2	ASSDRGSGNTIY
TRBJ2-3	TRBV24-1	ATSDPRSGGTGDTQY
TRBJ1-1	TRBV29-1	SVEKGQGTEAF
TRBJ1-2	TRBV5-4	ASSWGTGGTYGYT